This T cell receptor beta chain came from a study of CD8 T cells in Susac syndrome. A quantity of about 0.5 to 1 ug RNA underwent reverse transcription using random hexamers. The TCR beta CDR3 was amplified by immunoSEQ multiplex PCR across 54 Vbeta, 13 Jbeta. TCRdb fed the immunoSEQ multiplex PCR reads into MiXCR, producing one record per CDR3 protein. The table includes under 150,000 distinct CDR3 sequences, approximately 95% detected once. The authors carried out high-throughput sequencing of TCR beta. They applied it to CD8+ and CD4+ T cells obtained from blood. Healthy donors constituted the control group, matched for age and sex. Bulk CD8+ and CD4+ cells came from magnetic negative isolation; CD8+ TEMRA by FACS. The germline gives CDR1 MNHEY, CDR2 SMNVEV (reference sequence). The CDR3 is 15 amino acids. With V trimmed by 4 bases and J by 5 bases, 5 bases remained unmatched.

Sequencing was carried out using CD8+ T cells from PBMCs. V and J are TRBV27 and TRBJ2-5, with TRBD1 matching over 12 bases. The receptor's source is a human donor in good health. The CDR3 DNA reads TGTGCCAGCAGTTACGGGACAGGGGGCACGGAGACCCAGTACTTC. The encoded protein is CASSYGTGGTETQYF.